The sample holds many counts of the clone carrying this TCR beta chain. The data stem from a study of T cells in Graves' hyperthyroidism and ophthalmopathy. The junction had 6 bases not matched to a gene; V was cut back by 7 bases and J by 4 bases. CDR1 and CDR2 (germline): DFQATT, SNEGSKA (reference sequence). The CDR3 has 13 residues. Amplified TCR beta CDR3 regions derived from RNA transcripts. With the HTBI primer set, the TCR CDR3 went through a first round of RT-PCR. TCRdb re-derived calls from the multiplex PCR reads in MiXCR, one entry per CDR3 protein. The table includes under 750,000 distinct CDR3 sequences, approximately 19% detected once.

The V and J genes are TRBV20-1 and TRBJ2-3; 9 bases match TRBD2. Material: blood. This TCR came from a woman between 45 and 65 years old with Graves' hyperthyroidism that later progressed to Graves' ophthalmopathy. The CDR3 DNA is TGCAGTGTAGGCGGGGGGGCGTCAGATACGCAGTATTTT. This codes for CSVGGGASDTQYF.